This T cell receptor (beta chain) stems from a study of sequential checkpoint blockade in melanoma. Whole-study context: First-line arms were nivolumab then ipilimumab, or the reverse, randomized 1:1. Each arm's sequence ended with maintenance nivolumab.

Assay used: immunoSEQ multiplex PCR; TCRdb lists only in-frame clones, some missing. This sample has around 3,500 clones, with around 43% found just once. Described treatment: randomized to nivolumab then ipilimumab (arm A) or the reverse (arm B). Patients had received no earlier DNA-damaging chemotherapy. PBMC sorting kept live CD3+CD8+ cells without CD19 or CD56. The V end was cut by 4 bases, the J end by 0 bases, with 17 bases between. Germline V gene lookup returns CDR1 SGDLS and CDR2 YYNGEE. This CDR3 is 16 amino acids long. The V call is TRBV9, the J call TRBJ2-7, with TRBD1 as a possible D gene (6 bases). The TCR was taken from a human donor with melanoma. This material consisted of CD8+ T cells sorted from blood (inferred from file names), taken from a patient given nivolumab and ipilimumab in sequence. CDR3 DNA sequence: TGTGCCAGCAGCCCCTATGACAGGTTAAGCTCCTACGAGCAGTACTTC. Protein sequence: CASSPYDRLSSYEQYF.